This T cell receptor (beta chain) was captured by sequencing in a study of shared clonotypes between healthy human individuals (dated by TCRdb to 2020 to 2021). Describing the broader study: The cohort comprised a couple of women and a few men aged 18 to 49 years. For each donor, three plates each were used for CD4 naive and CD4 memory, two plates were used for CD8 naive, and one plate was used for CD8 memory. Blood TCR repertoires of about 5 healthy adults were deeply sequenced to estimate repertoire size and the extent of clonotype sharing between individuals. To increase sequencing depth and limit assay-specific biases, different laboratories used diverse techniques to prepare libraries and sequence TCR repertoires. Leukapheresis yielded between about 0.9 and 8.9 billion PBMCs per donor.

Comment on this clone: The antigen it binds to is not known. Nothing much larger sits one base from this clone, and base qualities are not available.

Summary of the overall study and its limitations: About 5% of naive CD4, 3.5% of naive CD8, approximately 2.2% of memory CD4, and about 0.4% of memory CD8 clonotypes were shared across a few donors. Compared with non-shared clonotypes, the clonotypes found in all four sorted-subset donors had higher generation probabilities. Because the study included only a small number of donors, the genetic and exposure-history diversity represented was limited. Rarefaction of sorted-subset datasets indicated incomplete sequencing despite the large sequencing depth. Pairwise subsampling led to the expectation that sequencing depth would affect the degree of clonotype sharing among donors. Sampling was limited to blood, and TCR repertoires in tissue likely differ from TCR repertoires in blood. Naive subsets generally had larger estimated clonotype richness than memory subsets did.

TCR CDR3 regions were amplified from genomic DNA by multiplex PCR using the deep immunoSEQ assay. Extracted genomic DNA from each cell subset was distributed evenly across all wells of several immunoSEQ 96-well plates, and each plate was treated as a replicate. For sorted subsets, each replicate PCR was loaded with 200 to 250 ng genomic DNA, equivalent to some 27,000 T cell genomes. The purified libraries were quantified using a Qubit 3.0 fluorometer, sized with a Bioanalyzer 2100, and then quantified again using the KAPA Library Quantification kit. A separate single-read 150-cycle Illumina NextSeq 550 flow cell was used to sequence each immunoSEQ 96-well plate. As for how the authors treated the data: Because only junctional sequences without quality scores were contained in the immunoSEQ output, filtering matching that applied to full-length reads could not be performed. To assign V/J genes and CDR3, sequences were annotated against IMGT germline references using PyIR, a Python wrapper for IgBLAST v1.9. Any read was removed if the V/J assignment was weak (E-value above 1e-6), the CDR3 was missing, or the read contained stop codons, out-of-frame junctions, or ambiguous translated residues. V3J clonotypes were defined by identical inferred V gene, J gene, and CDR3 amino acid sequence. Percentage overlap between repertoires was calculated by dividing the number of shared unique clonotypes by the size of the smaller repertoire. Repertoire richness was assessed with RTK rarefaction, the Chao1 estimator, and Recon v2.1 estimates of unobserved clonotypes. Generation probabilities were computed with OLGA for all TCRbeta clonotypes obtained by the gDNA method from a few donors. TCRdb took this table from immuneACCESS and kept in-frame rearrangements with V and J called. Such tables lack part of the clones; where checked against another copy, unresolved V genes explain under half of the gap, and the rest is unexplained. The V and J calls and clone size are taken from that table; D and trimming were inferred from the DNA. This sample comprises 2 million to 2.5 million clones, over 90% of them detected only once. The ten largest account for under 0.45% of the sample.

The donors were healthy, HIV-negative adults who had no recently reported acute infections or vaccinations. All donors were Caucasian adults living in Nashville, Tennessee, USA. Magnetic negative selection was used to enrich CD4+ T cells, after which naive cells were positively selected on CD45RA and the negative fraction became the memory subset. Blood was collected by leukapheresis, and PBMCs were isolated by Ficoll-Histopaque density gradient centrifugation and then cryopreserved in liquid nitrogen vapor phase. Purity and quantity of every magnetically sorted T cell population were checked by analytical flow cytometry. Genomic DNA was isolated from every sorted fraction and measured by UV absorbance on a Nanodrop 2000c. Sample: naive CD4+ T cells from PBMCs. The cell subset or site label corresponds to: CD45RA+ positively selected. This clonotype was obtained from a man between 18 and 35 years old in good health. Some clones in this sample may be carry-over from other donors' samples.

The encoded CDR3 is CASSRLLAGGADTQYF. The bases are TGTGCCAGCAGCCGCCTACTAGCGGGAGGGGCAGATACGCAGTATTTT. The sequence links TRBV14 to TRBJ2-3; 13 of the junction bases match TRBD2. V has 4 bases trimmed and J has 4 bases trimmed; junction bases matching no gene number 5. From the cysteine up to the phenylalanine, the CDR3 has a length of 16 residues. Of the read, only the CDR3 DNA is kept; its 48 bases are in frame from base 1. The germline V gene gives CDR1 as SGHDN and CDR2 as FVKESK.